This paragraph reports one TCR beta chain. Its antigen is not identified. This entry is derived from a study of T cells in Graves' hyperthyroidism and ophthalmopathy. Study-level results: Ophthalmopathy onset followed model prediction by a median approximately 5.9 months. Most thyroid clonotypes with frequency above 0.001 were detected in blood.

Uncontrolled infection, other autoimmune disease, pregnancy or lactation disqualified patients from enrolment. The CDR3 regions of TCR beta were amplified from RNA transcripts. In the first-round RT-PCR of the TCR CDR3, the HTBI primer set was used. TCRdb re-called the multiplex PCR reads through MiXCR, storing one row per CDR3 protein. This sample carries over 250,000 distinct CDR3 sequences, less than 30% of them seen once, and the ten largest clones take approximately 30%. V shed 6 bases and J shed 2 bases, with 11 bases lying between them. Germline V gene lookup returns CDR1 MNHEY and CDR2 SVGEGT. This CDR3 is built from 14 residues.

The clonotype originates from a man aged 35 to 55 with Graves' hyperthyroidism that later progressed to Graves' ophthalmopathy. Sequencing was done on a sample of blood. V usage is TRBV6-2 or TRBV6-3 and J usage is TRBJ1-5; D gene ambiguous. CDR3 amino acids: CASSYPYGNQPQHF. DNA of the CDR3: TGTGCCAGCAGCTACCCGTACGGCAATCAGCCCCAGCATTTT.